Listed below are T cell receptor beta chains from one sample, sequenced in a study of PD-L1 blockade in urothelial cancer. Clones were read by immunoSEQ multiplex PCR, and TCRdb kept only the in-frame ones, dropping some. The sample has tens of thousands of clones; 75% to 90% are singletons. The specimen was PBMCs, collected around atezolizumab (anti-PD-L1) treatment. The receptors here all came from a man aged 55 to 70 with urothelial cancer. Each CDR3 is given with its conserved first and last residue. Each record gives: J gene, V gene, D gene, clone size, CDR3 protein, CDR3 DNA. A D gene is named only where the DNA matches it firmly. Part of the rows lack a size; the others show once, few, many or a class for expanded clones.

>TRBJ2-7|TRBV19|TRBD1|NA
CASGGQGGEQYF
TGTGCCAGTGGGGGACAGGGCGGCGAGCAGTACTTC
>TRBJ2-7|TRBV5-6|NA|NA
CASSLSRVSYEQYF
TGTGCCAGCAGCTTATCCCGGGTTTCCTACGAGCAGTACTTC
>TRBJ1-2|TRBV6-5|NA|once
CASSYSTNYGYTF
TGTGCCAGCAGTTACTCCACTAACTATGGCTACACCTTC
>TRBJ2-6|TRBV5-1|NA|NA
CASSSEAFGANVLTF
TGCGCCAGCAGCTCGGAGGCCTTCGGGGCCAACGTCCTGACTTTC
>TRBJ1-2|TRBV1|NA|NA
CTSRVQENYGYTF
TGCACCAGCAGGGTACAGGAAAACTATGGCTACACCTTC
>TRBJ1-2|TRBV5-1|TRBD1|NA
CASGGQGGYGYTF
TGCGCCAGCGGGGGACAGGGAGGATATGGCTACACCTTC
>TRBJ2-3|TRBV27|TRBD2|NA
CASSLLAGGPGVRSTDTQYF
TGTGCCAGCAGTCTTTTAGCGGGGGGGCCAGGGGTAAGGAGCACAGATACGCAGTATTTT
>TRBJ2-2|TRBV4-1|NA|few
CASSQGSGGWTGELFF
TGCGCCAGCAGCCAGGGCTCTGGGGGCTGGACCGGGGAGCTGTTTTTT
>TRBJ1-6|TRBV15|NA|NA
CATSRDLGGNSPLHF
TGTGCCACCAGCAGGGATTTAGGGGGAAATTCACCCCTCCACTTT
>TRBJ2-7|TRBV28|TRBD1|NA
CASRSTGGYEQYF
TGTGCCAGCAGATCTACAGGGGGCTACGAGCAGTACTTC
>TRBJ2-7|TRBV5-6|NA|NA
CASLPGAGSYEQYF
TGTGCCAGCCTCCCAGGAGCAGGGTCGTACGAGCAGTACTTC
>TRBJ1-2|TRBV14|NA|NA
CASSQVSTFGYGYTF
TGTGCCAGCAGCCAAGTCTCAACGTTCGGCTATGGCTACACCTTC
>TRBJ2-2|TRBV19|TRBD1|once
CASSIWGQGNPGELFF
TGTGCCAGTAGTATTTGGGGACAGGGCAATCCCGGGGAGCTGTTTTTT
>TRBJ1-6|TRBV5-5|NA|few
CASSPPPGSPLHF
TGTGCCAGCAGCCCTCCCCCCGGTTCACCCCTCCACTTT
>TRBJ1-4|TRBV4-1|NA|NA
CASSQDSRGPWEKLFF
TGCGCCAGCAGCCAAGATTCGCGGGGGCCTTGGGAAAAACTGTTTTTT
>TRBJ2-7|TRBV11-2|NA|NA
CASSLLGALSSYEQYF
TGTGCCAGCAGCTTATTAGGGGCGTTGAGCTCCTACGAGCAGTACTTC
>TRBJ2-7|TRBV5-1|TRBD2|once
CASRPPGLAGPYEQYF
TGCGCCAGCAGACCGCCGGGACTAGCGGGACCCTACGAGCAGTACTTC
>TRBJ2-1|TRBV7-9|NA|NA
CAIGREEFF
TGTGCCATCGGGAGAGAGGAGTTCTTC
>TRBJ2-6|TRBV6-4|TRBD1|NA
CASSGGAGGVGANVLTF
TGTGCCAGCAGTGGAGGGGCAGGGGGCGTCGGGGCCAACGTCCTGACTTTC
>TRBJ1-2|TRBV5-1|TRBD1|NA
CASSPGDREREGYTF
TGCGCCAGCAGCCCCGGAGACAGGGAACGTGAAGGCTACACCTTC
>TRBJ2-7|TRBV5-1|TRBD1|NA
CASSLRTGTGSYEQYF
TGCGCCAGCAGCTTGAGGACCGGGACAGGGTCCTACGAGCAGTACTTC
>TRBJ1-1|TRBV6-1|NA|NA
CASSQTISRNTEAFF
TGTGCCAGCAGCCAAACGATATCTAGGAACACTGAAGCTTTCTTT
>TRBJ1-1|TRBV7-2|NA|NA
CASSWVTIGTEAFF
TGTGCCAGCAGCTGGGTGACAATCGGTACTGAAGCTTTCTTT
>TRBJ1-1|TRBV5-1|NA|NA
CASSLDGRANTEAFF
TGCGCCAGCAGCTTGGATGGCAGGGCGAACACTGAAGCTTTCTTT
>TRBJ1-2|TRBV28|TRBD1|NA
CASSEGQGAKGYTF
TGTGCCAGCAGTGAGGGACAGGGGGCGAAGGGCTACACCTTC
>TRBJ1-4|TRBV6-1|NA|NA
CASGGSGSTNEKLFF
TGTGCCAGCGGGGGGTCAGGCTCAACTAATGAAAAACTGTTTTTT
>TRBJ2-7|TRBV25-1|NA|NA
CASSDTGETGISYEQYF
TGTGCCAGCAGTGATACGGGGGAGACTGGGATCTCCTACGAGCAGTACTTC
>TRBJ2-7|TRBV11-3|NA|NA
CASSLVGRAHEQYF
TGTGCCAGCAGCTTAGTTGGCAGGGCCCACGAGCAGTACTTC
>TRBJ2-1|TRBV7-9|NA|NA
CASSPPTGPGSSYNEQFF
TGTGCCAGCAGCCCACCTACAGGGCCCGGTAGCTCCTACAATGAGCAGTTCTTC
>TRBJ1-1|TRBV7-9|TRBD1|NA
CASSLNYGTANTEAFF
TGTGCCAGCAGCTTGAACTATGGGACAGCGAACACTGAAGCTTTCTTT
>TRBJ2-1|TRBV9|NA|NA
CASSVGGDGGNEQFF
TGTGCCAGCAGCGTAGGGGGGGACGGCGGAAATGAGCAGTTCTTC
>TRBJ2-7|TRBV10-3|NA|NA
CAISEWTDPVYEQYF
TGTGCCATCAGTGAGTGGACAGACCCCGTCTACGAGCAGTACTTC
>TRBJ1-5|TRBV7-2|TRBD1|few
CASSPQTGNQPQHF
TGTGCCAGCAGCCCACAGACAGGGAACCAGCCCCAGCATTTT
>TRBJ2-1|TRBV28|TRBD2|NA
CASSLSRGGPSGTIF
TGTGCCAGCAGTTTGTCCAGGGGAGGGCCTAGCGGGACGATCTTC
>TRBJ2-5|TRBV7-3|NA|NA
CASSLGVGRAFGETQYF
TGTGCCAGCAGCTTAGGCGTCGGGCGGGCCTTCGGCGAGACCCAGTACTTC
>TRBJ1-1|TRBV9|TRBD1|once
CASSVEGRGYTEAFF
TGTGCCAGCAGCGTAGAGGGCAGGGGGTATACTGAAGCTTTCTTT
>TRBJ1-1|TRBV7-9|NA|once
CASSSPRAGIGTEAFF
TGTGCCAGCAGCTCCCCGCGGGCGGGTATCGGCACTGAAGCTTTCTTT
>TRBJ2-2|TRBV5-6|NA|NA
CACGRRLDTGELFF
TGTGCCTGCGGCCGTAGACTCGACACCGGGGAGCTGTTTTTT